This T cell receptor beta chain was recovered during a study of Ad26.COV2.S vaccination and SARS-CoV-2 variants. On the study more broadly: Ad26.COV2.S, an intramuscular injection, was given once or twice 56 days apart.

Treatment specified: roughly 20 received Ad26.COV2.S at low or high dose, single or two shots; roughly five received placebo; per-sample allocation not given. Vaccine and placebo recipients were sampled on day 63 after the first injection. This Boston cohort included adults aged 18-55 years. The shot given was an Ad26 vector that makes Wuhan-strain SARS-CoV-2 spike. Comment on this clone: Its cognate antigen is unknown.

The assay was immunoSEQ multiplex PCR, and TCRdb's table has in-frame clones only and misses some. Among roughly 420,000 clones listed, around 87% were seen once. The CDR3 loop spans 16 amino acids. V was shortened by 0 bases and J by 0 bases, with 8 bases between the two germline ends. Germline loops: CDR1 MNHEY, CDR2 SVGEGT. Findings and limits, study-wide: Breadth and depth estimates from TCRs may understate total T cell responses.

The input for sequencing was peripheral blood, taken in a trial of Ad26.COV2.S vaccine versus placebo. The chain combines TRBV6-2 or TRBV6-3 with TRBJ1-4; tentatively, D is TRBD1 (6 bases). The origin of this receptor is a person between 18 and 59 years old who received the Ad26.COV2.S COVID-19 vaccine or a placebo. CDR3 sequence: CASSYSRQATNEKLFF. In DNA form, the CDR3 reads TGTGCCAGCAGTTACTCCCGACAGGCAACTAATGAAAAACTGTTTTTT.